This passage covers 13 T cell receptor beta chains from one sample sequenced in a study of blood T cell repertoires in COVID-19. Assay used: immunoSEQ multiplex PCR; TCRdb lists only in-frame clones, some missing. The sample holds about 150,000 clones, roughly 80% seen once. The source material was PBMCs or T cells enriched from blood (not recorded which). Receptors originate from a man aged 50 to 60 who had recovered from COVID-19.

The gene calls are TRBV6-2 or TRBV6-3 and TRBJ2-7; D is possibly TRBD2 (7 bases). The CDR3 length is 15 residues. V shed 4 bases and J shed 0 bases, with 13 bases lying between them. Germline CDR1 MNHEY, CDR2 SVGEGT. CDR3 nucleotides: TGTGCCAGCAGTTCGAGGGGGGGGAGCTCCTACGAGCAGTACTTC. Residues: CASSSRGGSSYEQYF.

V and J are TRBV3-1 (or the pseudogene TRBV3-2) and TRBJ2-2; 9 bases fit TRBD1. The CDR3 is 18 residues long. V lost 1 base, J lost 4 bases, and 10 bases stayed unmatched. Germline lookup yields CDR1 LGHDT and CDR2 YNNKEL (reference sequence). CDR3 DNA sequence: TGTGCCAGCAGCCAAGTCGGGATCGGACAGGGGCGCACCGGGGAGCTGTTTTTT. Translation gives CASSQVGIGQGRTGELFF.

This clone was recorded once. The chain links TRBV4-2 to TRBJ1-2; the match to TRBD1 covers 7 bases. From germline, CDR1 is LGHNA and CDR2 YNFKEQ. J gave up 4 bases and V 0 bases, and 5 bases lay outside the gene matches. There are 15 residues in the CDR3. The CDR3 sequence is CASSQERTGFYGYTF. The CDR3 DNA reads TGTGCCAGCAGCCAAGAGCGGACAGGTTTCTATGGCTACACCTTC.

V gene TRBV6-5 combines with J gene TRBJ2-7; 8 nucleotides agree with TRBD2. Germline CDR1 is MNHEY and CDR2 is SVGAGI. The CDR3 is 10 amino acids. V lost 11 bases, J lost 3 bases, and 0 bases stayed unmatched. The CDR3 loop reads CAAGGYEQYF. CDR3 in DNA: TGTGCCGCGGGGGGCTACGAGCAGTACTTC.

The chain recombines TRBV19 with TRBJ2-1; the D is unclear. Trimming left V 5 bases short and J 4 bases short, with 15 bases between. Germline V lookup: CDR1 LNHDA, CDR2 SQIVND (reference sequence). This CDR3 comprises 15 residues. CDR3 bases: TGTGCCAGTAGTCTGCGACGTGACTGGTACAATGAGCAGTTCTTC. The encoded protein is CASSLRRDWYNEQFF. Combining the CDR3 with reference TRBV19 and TRBJ2-1 gives the whole variable domain DGGITQSPKYLFRKEGQNVTLSCEQNLNHDAMYWYRQDPGQGLRLIYYSQIVNDFQKGDIAEGYSVSREKKESFPLTVTSAQKNPTAFYLCASSLRRDWYNEQFFGPGTRLTVL.

This clone showed up just once. The rearrangement joins TRBV7-2 to TRBJ2-7; possible D gene TRBD1, 6 bases. Germline CDR1 and CDR2: SGHTA and FQGNSA. This CDR3 contains 14 residues. Trimming removed 4 bases at V and 3 bases at J, with 13 bases between. The chain's CDR3 is CASSYGAGDYEQYF. The CDR3 coding sequence is TGTGCCAGCAGCTACGGGGCAGGGGACTACGAGCAGTACTTC.

The chain has TRBV14 and TRBJ2-7; D is undetermined. From germline, CDR1 is SGHDN and CDR2 FVKESK. CDR3 length equals 15 residues. V lost 1 base and J 4 bases, leaving 14 bases between the germline ends. The CDR3 sequence is CASSQGAHHEYEQYF. CDR3 DNA sequence: TGTGCCAGCAGCCAAGGAGCCCACCACGAATACGAGCAGTACTTC.

V gene TRBV19 combines with J gene TRBJ1-6, with D perhaps matching TRBD1 (5 bases). V was cut by 5 bases and J by 6 bases, with 11 bases left in between. Germline V gene sequence: CDR1 LNHDA, CDR2 SQIVND (reference sequence). The CDR3 loop spans 14 amino acids. The chain's CDR3 is CASSYQGTNSPLHF. Written as DNA, the CDR3 is TGTGCCAGTAGTTACCAGGGTACTAATTCACCCCTCCACTTT.

The V call is TRBV9, the J call TRBJ1-1, with 8 bases lining up with TRBD1. CDR1 SGDLS and CDR2 YYNGEE come from the germline V gene. With 4 bases clipped from V and 4 bases from J, the junction kept 6 bases outside the gene matches. There are 14 residues in the CDR3. The CDR3 nucleotides read TGTGCCAGCAGCCCGGACAGGGTGGGCACTGAAGCTTTCTTT. This gives the protein CASSPDRVGTEAFF.

V and J are TRBV14 and TRBJ1-5; no firm D call. The V end was cut by 6 bases, the J end by 4 bases, with 7 bases between. Germline values: CDR1 SGHDN, CDR2 FVKESK. This CDR3 spans 12 amino acids. The chain's CDR3 is CASSLANQPQHF. In DNA, the CDR3 is TGTGCCAGCAGTTTGGCAAATCAGCCCCAGCATTTT.

This rearrangement joins TRBV6-5 to TRBJ2-7; TRBD1 agrees at 7 bases. This CDR3 has 15 residues. Trimming took 6 bases from V and 2 from J; bases not matched to a gene: 10. Germline V gives CDR1 MNHEY, CDR2 SVGAGI. The CDR3 is CASSRQPGQTYEQYF. CDR3 in DNA: TGTGCCAGCAGCCGACAACCGGGACAGACCTACGAGCAGTACTTC.

The rearrangement joins TRBV6-5 to TRBJ1-1; D is unresolved. V was clipped by 2 bases and J by 4 bases, with 5 bases between them. Germline CDR1 is MNHEY and CDR2 is SVGAGI. The CDR3 runs to 12 residues. CDR3 DNA: TGTGCCAGCAGTTACCTCCTCACTGAAGCTTTCTTT. As protein: CASSYLLTEAFF.

The V gene is TRBV29-1, the J gene TRBJ1-3, with D tentatively TRBD1 (6 bases). The CDR3 sequence is 14 residues long. Germline loops: CDR1 SQVTM, CDR2 ANQGSEA. V dropped 0 bases and J dropped 4 bases, with 10 bases sitting between them. CDR3 sequence: CSVEDTRGGNTIYF. The CDR3 region has the DNA TGCAGCGTTGAAGATACCAGGGGCGGAAACACCATATATTTT.